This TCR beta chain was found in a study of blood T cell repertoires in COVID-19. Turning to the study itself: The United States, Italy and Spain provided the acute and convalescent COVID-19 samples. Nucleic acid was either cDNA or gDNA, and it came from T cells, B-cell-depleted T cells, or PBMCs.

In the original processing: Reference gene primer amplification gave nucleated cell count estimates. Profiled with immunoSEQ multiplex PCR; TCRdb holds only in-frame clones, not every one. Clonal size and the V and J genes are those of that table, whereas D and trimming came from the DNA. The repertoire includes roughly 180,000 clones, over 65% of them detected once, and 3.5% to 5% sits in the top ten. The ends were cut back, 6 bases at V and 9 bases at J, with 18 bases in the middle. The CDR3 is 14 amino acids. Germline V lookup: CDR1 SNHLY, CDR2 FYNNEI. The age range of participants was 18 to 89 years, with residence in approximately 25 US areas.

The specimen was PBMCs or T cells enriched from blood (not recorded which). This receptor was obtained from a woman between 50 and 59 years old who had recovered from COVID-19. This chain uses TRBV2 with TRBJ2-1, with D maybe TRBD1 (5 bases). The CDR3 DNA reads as TGTGCCAGCAGGAGGAGCCAGGGAATAATTGAGCAGTTCTTC. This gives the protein CASRRSQGIIEQFF.